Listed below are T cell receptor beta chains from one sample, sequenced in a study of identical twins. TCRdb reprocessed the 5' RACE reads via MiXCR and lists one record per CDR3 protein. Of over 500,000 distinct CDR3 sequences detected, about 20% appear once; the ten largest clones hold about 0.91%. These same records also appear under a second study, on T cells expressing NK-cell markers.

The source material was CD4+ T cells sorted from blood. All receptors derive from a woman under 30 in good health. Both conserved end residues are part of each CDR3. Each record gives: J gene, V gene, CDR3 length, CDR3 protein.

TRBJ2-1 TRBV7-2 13 CASSYRSAGPQFF
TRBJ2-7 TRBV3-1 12 CASSHWRDEQYF
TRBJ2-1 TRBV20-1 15 CSASHLAGGLDEQFF
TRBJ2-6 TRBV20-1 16 CSAGREGGSGANVLTF
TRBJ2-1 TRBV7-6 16 CASSLAWTSSYNEQFF
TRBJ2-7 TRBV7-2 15 CASSLAHRPSYEQYF
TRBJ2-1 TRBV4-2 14 CASSRGRDNNEQFF
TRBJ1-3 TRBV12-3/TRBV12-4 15 CASSEGGSSGNTIYF
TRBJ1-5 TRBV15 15 CATSRDPGQNQPQHF
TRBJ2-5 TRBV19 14 CASSIFWGGETQYF
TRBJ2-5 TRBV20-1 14 CSAPLAGAKETQYF
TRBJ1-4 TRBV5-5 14 CASGHRDMDEKLFF
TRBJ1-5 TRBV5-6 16 CASSFGGREGNQPQHF
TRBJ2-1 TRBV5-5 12 CASSLSFDEQFF
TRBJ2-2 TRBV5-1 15 CASRAGGTNTGELFF
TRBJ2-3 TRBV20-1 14 CSARPGYNTDTQYF
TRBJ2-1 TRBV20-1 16 CSATESISRSYNEQFF
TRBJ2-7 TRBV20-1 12 CSVTSGVYEQYF
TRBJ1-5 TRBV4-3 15 CASSQEGQPNQPQHF
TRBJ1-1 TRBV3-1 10 CASRGRRAFF
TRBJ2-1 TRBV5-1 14 CASSLVAGNNEQFF
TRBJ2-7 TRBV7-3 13 CASSLSRPYEQYF
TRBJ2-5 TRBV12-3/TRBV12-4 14 CASSLSGGGKTQYF
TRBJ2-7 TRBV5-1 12 CASSLTGREQYF
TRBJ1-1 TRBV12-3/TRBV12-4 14 CASRAGTVNTEAFF
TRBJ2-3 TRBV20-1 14 CSARDLWDPDTQYF
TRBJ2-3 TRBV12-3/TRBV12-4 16 CASNLRLAGVADTQYF
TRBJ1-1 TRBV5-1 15 CASSPSLGEHTEAFF
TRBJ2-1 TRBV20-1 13 CSAIIGVLGEQFF
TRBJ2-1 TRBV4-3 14 CASSPSGRAVEQFF